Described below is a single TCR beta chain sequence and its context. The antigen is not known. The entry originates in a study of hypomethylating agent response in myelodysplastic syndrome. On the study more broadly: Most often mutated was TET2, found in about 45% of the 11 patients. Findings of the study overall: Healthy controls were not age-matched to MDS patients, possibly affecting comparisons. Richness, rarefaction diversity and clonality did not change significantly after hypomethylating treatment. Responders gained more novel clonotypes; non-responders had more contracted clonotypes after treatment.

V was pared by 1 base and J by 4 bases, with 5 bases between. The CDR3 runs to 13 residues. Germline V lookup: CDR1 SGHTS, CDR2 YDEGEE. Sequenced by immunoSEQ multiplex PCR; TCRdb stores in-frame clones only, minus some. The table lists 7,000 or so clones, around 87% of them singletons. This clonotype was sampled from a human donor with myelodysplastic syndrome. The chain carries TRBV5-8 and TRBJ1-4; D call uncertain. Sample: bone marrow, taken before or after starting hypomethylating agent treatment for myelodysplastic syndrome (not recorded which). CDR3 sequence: CASSLYDNEKLFF. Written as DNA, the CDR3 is TGTGCCAGCAGCTTGTACGATAATGAAAAACTGTTTTTT.